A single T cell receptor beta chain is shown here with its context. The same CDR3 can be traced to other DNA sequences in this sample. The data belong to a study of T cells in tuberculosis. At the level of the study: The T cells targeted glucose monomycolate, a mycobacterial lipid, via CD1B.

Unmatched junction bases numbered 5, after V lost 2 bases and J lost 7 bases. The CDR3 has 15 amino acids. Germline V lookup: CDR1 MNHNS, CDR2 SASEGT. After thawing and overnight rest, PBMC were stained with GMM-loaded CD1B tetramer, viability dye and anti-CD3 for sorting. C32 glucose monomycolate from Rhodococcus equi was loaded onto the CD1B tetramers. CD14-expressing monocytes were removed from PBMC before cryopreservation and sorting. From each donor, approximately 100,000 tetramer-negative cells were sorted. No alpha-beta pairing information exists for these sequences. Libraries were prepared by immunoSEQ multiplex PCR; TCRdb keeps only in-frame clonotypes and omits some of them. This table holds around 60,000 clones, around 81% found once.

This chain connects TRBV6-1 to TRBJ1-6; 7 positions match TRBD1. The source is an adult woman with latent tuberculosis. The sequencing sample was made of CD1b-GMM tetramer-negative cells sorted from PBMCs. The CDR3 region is CASSERGQMNSPLHF. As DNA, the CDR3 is TGTGCCAGCAGTGAAAGGGGACAGATGAATTCACCCCTCCACTTT.